The rows below give T cell receptor beta chains drawn from one sample of a study of T cell repertoires in cytomegalovirus infection. TCRdb analysed the reads with MiXCR anew, one entry per CDR3 protein. The table records about 920,000 distinct CDR3 sequences, around 30% of them present only once. These TCRs' antigens remain unknown. The starting material was cultured CD8+ T cells from PBMCs, obtained from culture after CMV antigen stimulation. These receptor sequences come from a human donor in good health (CMV status not recorded). Some clones in this sample may be carry-over from other donors' samples. Each CDR3 is given with its conserved first and last residue. D genes are given only for firm matches. Not every row has a clone size; where given, it reads once, few, many or a size class.

j_call v_call clone_size d_call cdr3_aa cdr3_nt
TRBJ1-2 TRBV12-3/TRBV12-4 few - CASRPGEGFGYTF TGTGCCAGCAGACCCGGGGAGGGCTTTGGCTACACCTTC
TRBJ2-5 TRBV27 - - CASSLWQGRETQYF TGTGCCAGCAGTTTGTGGCAGGGGAGGGAGACCCAGTACTTC
TRBJ1-2 TRBV18 - TRBD1 CASSLGTAPYTNYGYTF TGTGCCAGCTCACTCGGGACAGCACCATATACTAACTATGGCTACACCTTC
TRBJ1-1 TRBV6-1 few - CASFGWGYTEAFF TGTGCCAGCTTCGGGTGGGGATACACTGAAGCTTTCTTT
TRBJ1-6 TRBV2 - - CASSRSGEPFTSPLHF TGTGCCAGCAGTCGGTCGGGGGAGCCTTTTACTTCACCCCTCCACTTT
TRBJ2-7 TRBV4-1 - - CASSHRDGSSYEQYF TGCGCCAGCAGCCACCGGGACGGCAGCTCCTACGAGCAGTACTTC
TRBJ1-6 TRBV5-3 few - CASSWDGNSPLHF TGTGCCAGCAGTTGGGACGGCAATTCACCCCTCCACTTT
TRBJ1-2 TRBV27 - - CASSLSWAGIHGYTF TGTGCCAGCAGTTTATCGTGGGCAGGGATCCATGGCTACACCTTC
TRBJ1-1 TRBV2 - - CASRGDAREAFF TGTGCCAGCAGGGGGGACGCTAGGGAAGCTTTCTTT
TRBJ1-6 TRBV14 - - CASSQTVRSPLHF TGTGCCAGCAGCCAGACAGTCAGGTCACCCCTCCACTTT
TRBJ1-2 TRBV6-1 - TRBD1 CASSEAGRGGVYGYTF TGTGCCAGCAGTGAAGCCGGACGAGGGGGCGTCTATGGCTACACCTTC
TRBJ2-1 TRBV27 few TRBD2 CASSWTSGGPLSYNEQFF TGTGCCAGCAGCTGGACTAGCGGGGGGCCCCTCTCCTACAATGAGCAGTTCTTC
TRBJ1-5 TRBV19 - TRBD1 CASSIFRDSIGQPQHF TGTGCCAGTAGTATCTTTCGGGACAGTATAGGCCAGCCCCAGCATTTT
TRBJ1-5 TRBV7-8 many - CASSLGPMGNQPQHF TGTGCCAGCAGCTTAGGACCTATGGGAAATCAGCCCCAGCATTTT
TRBJ1-2 TRBV29-1 - - CSVRLDDTYGYTF TGCAGCGTTAGACTGGACGACACCTATGGCTACACCTTC
TRBJ2-1 TRBV6-8 - - CASSYYLGGDEQFF TGTGCCAGCAGTTACTACCTAGGGGGGGATGAGCAGTTCTTC
TRBJ2-1 TRBV2 - - CASLGRDSPPGEQFF TGTGCCAGCCTAGGAAGAGATTCCCCCCCCGGTGAGCAGTTCTTC
TRBJ2-5 TRBV7-8 many TRBD2 CASSLSPSGGETQYF TGTGCCAGCAGCTTGAGCCCTAGCGGGGGCGAGACCCAGTACTTC
TRBJ2-3 TRBV7-9 - TRBD1 CASSSTGVVGDTQYF TGTGCCAGCAGCTCCACAGGGGTGGTAGGAGATACGCAGTATTTT
TRBJ2-1 TRBV7-2 many TRBD1 CASSFRRGHEQFF TGTGCCAGCAGCTTTCGCAGGGGGCATGAGCAGTTCTTC
TRBJ2-1 TRBV27 - - CASSLSTSVGAYNEQFF TGTGCCAGCAGTTTATCGACCTCAGTGGGGGCCTACAATGAGCAGTTCTTC
TRBJ2-3 TRBV28 - - CASSLGLFRTDTQYF TGTGCCAGCAGTTTGGGTTTGTTCCGCACAGATACGCAGTATTTT
TRBJ2-1 TRBV12-3/TRBV12-4 - TRBD2 CASSPDRELAGGAEQFF TGTGCCAGCAGTCCCGACAGGGAACTAGCGGGGGGCGCTGAGCAGTTCTTC
TRBJ2-3 TRBV7-2 many - CASSFLAYDTQYF TGTGCCAGCAGCTTTCTCGCCTACGATACGCAGTATTTT
TRBJ2-3 TRBV12-3/TRBV12-4 - TRBD1 CASSFFSYPLTGPDTQYF TGTGCCAGCAGTTTCTTTTCATACCCCCTGACAGGGCCAGATACGCAGTATTTT
TRBJ2-1 TRBV11-2 - - CASSLGGTPSNEQFF TGTGCCAGCAGCTTAGGAGGGACCCCATCCAATGAGCAGTTCTTC
TRBJ2-1 TRBV7-6 many TRBD1 CASSYHRGLLDYNEQFF TGTGCCAGCAGCTATCACAGGGGGCTATTGGACTACAATGAGCAGTTCTTC
TRBJ2-5 TRBV11-2 few TRBD1 CASSLAGQGGWETQYF TGTGCCAGCAGCTTAGCGGGACAGGGGGGGTGGGAGACCCAGTACTTC
TRBJ1-2 TRBV5-6 - TRBD1 CASSLKRGLLYGYTF TGTGCCAGCAGCCTAAAAAGGGGGCTGTTGTATGGCTACACCTTC
TRBJ1-4 TRBV7-8 few - CGTSGRGGEKLFF TGTGGGACGTCGGGCAGGGGAGGAGAAAAACTGTTTTTT
TRBJ1-4 TRBV7-8 - - CASSPKAFVDEKLFF TGTGCCAGCAGCCCGAAGGCTTTCGTGGATGAAAAACTGTTTTTT
TRBJ1-2 TRBV5-3 - - CASSYGRVGGYRKGYTF TGTGCCAGCAGCTACGGCAGGGTAGGGGGATACCGAAAAGGCTACACCTTC
TRBJ2-7 TRBV15 - TRBD2 CATSGEAGVTTYEQYF TGTGCCACCAGCGGGGAAGCGGGGGTAACTACCTACGAGCAGTACTTC
TRBJ1-6 TRBV12-3/TRBV12-4 few - CASTQTGGNSPLHF TGTGCCAGCACCCAGACGGGGGGTAATTCACCCCTCCACTTT
TRBJ1-3 TRBV7-2 - - CASSLNGAPSSGNTIYF TGTGCCAGCAGCTTAAACGGGGCTCCTTCGTCTGGAAACACCATATATTTT
TRBJ1-2 TRBV19 - - CASGAGTVYGYTF TGTGCCAGTGGCGCCGGGACGGTCTATGGCTACACCTTC
TRBJ2-3 TRBV3-1 - - CASSQDWGSGTDTQYF TGTGCCAGCAGCCAAGATTGGGGATCCGGCACAGATACGCAGTATTTT
TRBJ2-7 TRBV7-9 - TRBD2 CASDRGGGHEQYF TGTGCCTCCGATAGAGGCGGGGGTCACGAGCAGTACTTC
TRBJ2-5 TRBV6-2/TRBV6-3 few - CASNRDLQEKAQYF TGTGCCAGCAACCGGGACCTCCAAGAGAAGGCCCAGTACTTC
TRBJ2-2 TRBV11-3 once TRBD1 CASSPGTGEGFGELFF TGTGCCAGCAGCCCCGGGACAGGGGAAGGGTTTGGGGAGCTGTTTTTT